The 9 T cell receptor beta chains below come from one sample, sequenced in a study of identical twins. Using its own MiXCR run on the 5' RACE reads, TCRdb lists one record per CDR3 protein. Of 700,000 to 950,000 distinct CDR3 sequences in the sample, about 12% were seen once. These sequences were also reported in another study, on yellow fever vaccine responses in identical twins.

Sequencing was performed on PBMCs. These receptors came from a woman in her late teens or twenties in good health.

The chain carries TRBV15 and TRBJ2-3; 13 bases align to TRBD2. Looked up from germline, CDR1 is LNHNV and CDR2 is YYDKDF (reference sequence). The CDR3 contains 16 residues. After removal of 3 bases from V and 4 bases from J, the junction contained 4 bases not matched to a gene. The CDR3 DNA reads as TGTGCCACCAGCAGGACTAGCGGGAGGCTCCCAGATACGCAGTATTTT. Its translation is CATSRTSGRLPDTQYF.

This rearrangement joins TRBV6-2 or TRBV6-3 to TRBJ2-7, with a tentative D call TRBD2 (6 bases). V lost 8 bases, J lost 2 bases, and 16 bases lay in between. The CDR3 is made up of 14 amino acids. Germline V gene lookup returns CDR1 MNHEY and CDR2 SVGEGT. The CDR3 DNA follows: TGTGCCAGCTCGAAGCGGGCCAGACCCTACGAGCAGTACTTC. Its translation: CASSKRARPYEQYF.

The CDR3 reads CASSERWGQETQYF. The CDR3 bases are TGTGCCAGCAGTGAGCGTTGGGGGCAAGAGACCCAGTACTTC. V and J are TRBV12-3 or TRBV12-4 and TRBJ2-5; tentatively, D is TRBD1 or TRBD2 (5 bases each). V lost 5 bases and J lost 2, with 12 bases in between. CDR3 length: 14 amino acids.

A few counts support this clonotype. The CDR3 DNA follows: TGTGCCAGCAGTGACTCGCCCGGGACAGGGCCCACAGATACGCAGTATTTT. Protein: CASSDSPGTGPTDTQYF. The chain has TRBV6-4 and TRBJ2-3; 9 bases match TRBD1. CDR1 is MRHNA and CDR2 is SNTAGT in the germline V gene. The CDR3 sequence is 17 residues long. The trim removed 0 bases at V and 2 bases at J, leaving 6 bases unmatched.

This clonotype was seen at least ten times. CDR3 sequence reads: CASSPWGGELFF. CDR3 DNA sequence: TGTGCCAGCAGCCCGTGGGGGGGGGAGCTGTTTTTT. V and J are TRBV12-3 or TRBV12-4 and TRBJ2-2, with D possibly called TRBD1 or TRBD2 (5 bases each). Trimming removed 6 bases from V and 8 bases from J, with 10 bases in between. This CDR3 is 12 amino acids long.

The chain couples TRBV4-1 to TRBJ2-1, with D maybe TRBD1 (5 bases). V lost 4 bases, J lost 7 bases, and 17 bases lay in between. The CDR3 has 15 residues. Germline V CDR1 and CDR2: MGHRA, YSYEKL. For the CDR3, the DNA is TGCGCCAGCAGCCCGCTCAACTTAGGGGTGAATGAGCAGTTCTTC. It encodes CASSPLNLGVNEQFF.

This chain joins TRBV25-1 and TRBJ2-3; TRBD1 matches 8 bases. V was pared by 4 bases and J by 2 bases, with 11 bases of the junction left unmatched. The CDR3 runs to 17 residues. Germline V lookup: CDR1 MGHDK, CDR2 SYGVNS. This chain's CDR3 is CASSAAWQTGATDTQYF. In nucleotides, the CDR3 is TGTGCCAGCAGTGCGGCGTGGCAGACAGGGGCCACAGATACGCAGTATTTT.

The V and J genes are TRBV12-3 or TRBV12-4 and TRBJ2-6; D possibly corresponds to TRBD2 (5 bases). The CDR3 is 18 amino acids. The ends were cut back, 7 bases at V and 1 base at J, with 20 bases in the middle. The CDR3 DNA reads TGTGCCAGCACCTCACCCCCCCGGACTCCGTCTGGGGCCAACGTCCTGACTTTC. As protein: CASTSPPRTPSGANVLTF.

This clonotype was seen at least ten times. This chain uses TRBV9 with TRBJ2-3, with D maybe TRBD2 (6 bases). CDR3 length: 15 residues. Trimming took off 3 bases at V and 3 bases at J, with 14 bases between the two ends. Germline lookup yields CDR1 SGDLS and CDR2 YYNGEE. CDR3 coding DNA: TGTGCCAGCAGCGCCTCACCAGGACTAACAGATACGCAGTATTTT. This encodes CASSASPGLTDTQYF. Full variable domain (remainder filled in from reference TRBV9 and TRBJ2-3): DSGVTQTPKHLITATGQRVTLRCSPRSGDLSVYWYQQSLDQGLQFLIQYYNGEERAKGNILERFSAQQFPDLHSELNLSSLELGDSALYFCASSASPGLTDTQYFGPGTRLTVL.